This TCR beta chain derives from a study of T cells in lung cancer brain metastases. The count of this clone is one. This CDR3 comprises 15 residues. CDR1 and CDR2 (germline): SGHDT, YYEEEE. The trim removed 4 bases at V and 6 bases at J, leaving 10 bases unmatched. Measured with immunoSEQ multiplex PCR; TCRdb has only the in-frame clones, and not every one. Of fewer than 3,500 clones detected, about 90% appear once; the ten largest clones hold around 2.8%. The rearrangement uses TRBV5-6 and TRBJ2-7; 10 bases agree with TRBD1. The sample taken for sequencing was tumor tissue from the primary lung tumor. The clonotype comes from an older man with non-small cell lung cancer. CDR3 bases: TGTGCCAGCAGCCTGGGAGGGACAGGGGTATCCGAGCAGTACTTC. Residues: CASSLGGTGVSEQYF.